This entry lists 9 T cell receptor beta chains sequenced from one sample in a study of Graves' ophthalmopathy and Graves' hyperthyroidism. From RNA, the CDR3 regions of TCR beta chains were amplified and sequenced. In the first round, RT-PCR was carried out with HTBI primers, and a multiplex PCR formed the second round. TCRdb re-called the multiplex PCR reads through MiXCR, storing one row per CDR3 protein. The sample gives about 740,000 distinct CDR3 sequences, around 40% of which show up once; 44% is in the top ten. Sequencing was performed on peripheral blood. The source is an adult man with Graves' ophthalmopathy.

CDR3 sequence (DNA): TGTGCCAGCAGCTTAATCGAAACGGGTACCGGGGAGCTGTTTTTT. Translating gives CASSLIETGTGELFF. V gene TRBV7-9 combines with J gene TRBJ2-2, with D unresolved. The length of the CDR3 is 15 residues. V dropped 2 bases and J dropped 5 bases, with 12 bases sitting between them. Germline CDR1 and CDR2: SEHNR and FQNEAQ (reference sequence).

A word on this clonotype: Germline is not matched at one junction end, which may reflect a read error. The J gene is TRBJ1-4, the V gene TRBV7-9; 9 bases match TRBD1. Looked up from germline, CDR1 is SEHNR and CDR2 is FQNEAQ (reference sequence). The CDR3 has 15 amino acids. In DNA form, the CDR3 reads TGCGCCAGCAGCCCCGGGACAGGGATTAATGAAAAACTGTTTTTT. Protein sequence: CASSPGTGINEKLFF. Filled out from reference TRBV7-9 and TRBJ1-4, the complete variable domain reads DTGVSQNPRHKITKRGQNVTFRCDPISEHNRLYWYRQTLGQGPEFLTYFQNEAQLEKSRLLSDRFSAERPKGSFSTLEIQRTEQGDSAMYLCASSPGTGINEKLFFGSGTQLSVL.

In its sample, this clonotype was seen once. Possible read error: a much larger clone is one base away. The conserved phenylalanine or tryptophan normally closing the CDR3 is absent here, so this likely arose from a read error. This chain links TRBV7-6 with TRBJ2-7; possibly TRBD1 for D (6 bases). The CDR3 is made up of 13 amino acids. Germline values: CDR1 SGHVS, CDR2 FNYEAQ. The V gene lost 6 bases and the J gene lost 7 bases, with 16 bases spanning the gap. As DNA, the CDR3 is TGTGCCAGCAGGGGGGATGATGGACAGGAGCAGTACCTC. This translates into CASRGDDGQEQYL.

The gene calls are TRBV10-3 and TRBJ1-2; TRBD1 might be the D (6 bases). V shed 10 bases and J shed 8 bases, with 23 bases lying between them. Germline V gives CDR1 ENHRY, CDR2 SYGVKD. CDR3 length equals 14 residues. This CDR3 is CASYLPTGTLGYTF. DNA of the CDR3: TGTGCCAGCTATTTGCCCACAGGGACTCTCGGCTACACCTTC.

This clonotype has a count of ten or more. This chain connects TRBV20-1 to TRBJ2-5; the D is unclear. Germline V gene data show CDR1 as DFQATT and CDR2 as SNEGSKA (reference sequence). The CDR3 length is 13 residues. The V end was cut by 3 bases, the J end by 7 bases, with 15 bases between. The CDR3 here is CSASVAVGTTQYF. CDR3 coding DNA: TGCAGTGCTAGTGTCGCCGTTGGTACGACCCAGTACTTC.

The V gene is TRBV29-1, the J gene TRBJ1-2; possible D gene TRBD1, 5 bases. Trimming shortened V by 2 bases and J by 2 bases, and 12 bases separated the two germline ends. The CDR3 extends over 14 amino acids. The germline V gene encodes CDR1 SQVTM and CDR2 ANQGSEA. This CDR3 reads CSVEMQGQNYGYTF. In DNA form, the CDR3 reads TGCAGCGTTGAAATGCAGGGCCAGAACTATGGCTACACCTTC.

A note on this clonotype: Compared with germline, one end of the junction differs, possibly owing to a read error. The chain links TRBV7-9 to TRBJ2-6, with TRBD1 as a possible D gene (5 bases). The CDR3 is 15 amino acids. Germline CDR1 SEHNR, CDR2 FQNEAQ (reference sequence). CDR3: CASSPSGSGADVLTF. CDR3 in DNA: TGTGCCAGCAGCCCGAGTGGTTCTGGGGCCGACGTCCTGACTTTC.

Remarks on this clonotype: With a much larger clone just one base away, this may be a read error. This rearrangement joins TRBV7-9 to TRBJ1-4; no firm D call. The CDR3 length is 13 residues. Germline-derived CDR1 and CDR2 are SEHNR and FQNEAQ (reference sequence). CDR3 loop: CAGRRSTGEKLFF. The CDR3 bases are TGTGCCGGCAGGAGAAGTACGGGGGAAAAACTGTTTTTT.

The chain joins TRBV24-1 to TRBJ1-5; 9 positions match TRBD1. The CDR3 runs to 15 residues. J gave up 5 bases and V 1 base, and 2 bases lay outside the gene matches. Germline-derived CDR1 and CDR2 are KGHDR and SFDVKD. As DNA, the CDR3 is TGTGCCACCAGTGATTTCCGGACAGGGGATCAGCCCCAGCATTTT. Translated, it gives CATSDFRTGDQPQHF.